A single sample gave rise to the 5 T cell receptor beta chains below, sequenced in a study of siplizumab effects on memory and regulatory T cells. Repertoires were generated with immunoSEQ multiplex PCR, while TCRdb's copy carries only in-frame clones and drops some. There are about 82,000 clones in the sample; about nine tenths occur only once, and roughly 1.4% lies in the top ten. Sequencing was carried out using Tregs sorted from blood. These receptors originate from a human donor in good health.

This clone has only a few counts. This chain's CDR3 is CASSQPRNEQFF. The DNA for the CDR3 is TGTGCCAGCAGCCAACCCCGCAATGAGCAGTTCTTC. The genes are TRBV4-2 and TRBJ2-1; unclear D gene. The germline V gene encodes CDR1 LGHNA and CDR2 YNFKEQ. The germline V and J ends were trimmed by 2 bases and 6 bases, with 5 bases remaining between them. The CDR3 is made up of 12 amino acids.

V usage is TRBV5-1 and J usage is TRBJ2-3; either TRBD1 or TRBD2 may fit D (5 bases each). Germline CDR1 and CDR2: SGHRS and YFSETQ. Trimming removed 2 bases at V and 4 bases at J, with 14 bases between. The CDR3 runs to 15 residues. The CDR3 region is CASSFSAGSSDTQYF. The CDR3 DNA reads as TGCGCCAGCAGCTTTTCGGCAGGGAGTTCAGATACGCAGTATTTT. The entire variable domain, with the rest obtained from reference TRBV5-1 and TRBJ2-3, is as follows: KAGVTQTPRYLIKTRGQQVTLSCSPISGHRSVSWYQQTPGQGLQFLFEYFSETQRNKGNFPGRFSGRQFSNSRSEMNVSTLELGDSALYLCASSFSAGSSDTQYFGPGTRLTVL.

The chain is built from TRBV7-6 and TRBJ1-1; no firm D call. Germline CDR1 reads SGHVS; CDR2 reads FNYEAQ. Between the trimmed V and J ends, which lost 5 bases and 1 base, there was a span of 11 bases. This CDR3 contains 14 residues. CDR3 sequence reads: CASSPVRGNTEAFF. The CDR3 DNA reads as TGTGCCAGCAGCCCGGTGCGAGGGAACACTGAAGCTTTCTTT.

The chain joins TRBV5-4 to TRBJ2-7; 10 positions agree with TRBD1. The CDR3 runs to 15 residues. In germline, CDR1 is SGHNT, CDR2 YYREEE (reference sequence). Trimming removed 3 bases from V and 3 bases from J; junction bases left unmatched: 6. This chain's CDR3 is CASSSWDRGHYEQYF. CDR3 nucleotides: TGTGCCAGCAGCTCATGGGACAGGGGTCACTACGAGCAGTACTTC.

CDR3 in amino acids: CASSVELDKGRNEQYF. The CDR3 DNA is TGTGCCAGCAGCGTAGAGCTAGACAAGGGGAGAAACGAGCAGTACTTC. This rearrangement joins TRBV9 to TRBJ2-7; the D gene could be TRBD1 or TRBD2 (5 bases each). The CDR3 contains 16 residues. The V gene lost 0 bases and the J gene lost 5 bases, with 18 bases spanning the gap. The V gene's germline CDR1 is SGDLS and CDR2 YYNGEE.